This T cell receptor (beta chain) was recovered during a study of shared T cell receptors in the human thymus. This CDR3 has 16 residues. Germline loops: CDR1 LNHNV, CDR2 YYDKDF (reference sequence). Trimming took off 8 bases at V and 0 bases at J, with 19 bases between the two ends. Produced via immunoSEQ multiplex PCR; TCRdb's table is partial and in-frame only. The sample holds about 660,000 clones, around 87% seen once. These data were likewise used in another study, on human thymus T cells. From that second work: Donors consisted of healthy Finnish infants (having corrective surgery for congenital heart defects). Thymic tissue was derived from resections collected during corrective heart surgery. Related studies found that unrelated individuals share highly overlapping thymic repertoires.

V gene TRBV15 combines with J gene TRBJ1-2; TRBD1 might be the D (6 bases). The TCR sequence derives from a boy under three years old with a congenital heart defect. Sequencing input: thymocytes. This CDR3 is CATAPEGERPNYGYTF. In DNA, the CDR3 is TGTGCCACCGCCCCCGAGGGGGAGAGGCCTAACTATGGCTACACCTTC. Supplemented by reference TRBV15 and TRBJ1-2, the full variable domain reads DAMVIQNPRYQVTQFGKPVTLSCSQTLNHNVMYWYQQKSSQAPKLLFHYYDKDFNNEADTPDNFQSRRPNTSFCFLDIRSPGLGDTAMYLCATAPEGERPNYGYTFGSGTRLTVV.